This TCR beta chain is from a study of blood T cell repertoires in COVID-19. Study details: COVID-19 samples from acute and convalescent phases originated in the United States, Italy and Spain. In each case, the material was cDNA or gDNA derived from T cells, B-cell-depleted T cells, or PBMCs.

Under the authors' procedure: Amplification of reference gene primers was used by the study to estimate nucleated cell counts. Sequencing used immunoSEQ multiplex PCR; TCRdb keeps in-frame clones, though not all of them. V and J calls and clone size come straight from that table; D and trimming were deduced from the DNA. The sample has about 170,000 clones; around 83% are singletons. Trimming removed 3 bases from V and 4 bases from J; junction bases left unmatched: 4. This CDR3 spans 13 amino acids. Germline-derived CDR1 and CDR2 are DFQATT and SNEGSKA (reference sequence). This sequence was found in a woman between 65 and 79 years old who had recovered from COVID-19. Input material: peripheral blood. The V and J genes are TRBV20-1 and TRBJ2-5, with 8 bases fitting TRBD2. The CDR3 bases are TGCAGTGCTAGTAGCAGCGGGGGAGAGACCCAGTACTTC. It translates to CSASSSGGETQYF.